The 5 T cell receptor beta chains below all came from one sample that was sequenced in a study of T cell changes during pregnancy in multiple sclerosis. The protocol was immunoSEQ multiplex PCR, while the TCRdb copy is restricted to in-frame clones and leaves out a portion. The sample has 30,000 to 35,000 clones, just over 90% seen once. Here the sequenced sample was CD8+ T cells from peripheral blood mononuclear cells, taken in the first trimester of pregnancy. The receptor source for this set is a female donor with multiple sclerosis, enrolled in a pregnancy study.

The CDR3 reads CASSYGDRHTGELFF. The DNA for the CDR3 is TGTGCCAGCAGTTACGGGGACAGACATACCGGGGAGCTGTTTTTT. The chain carries TRBV6-4 and TRBJ2-2; 7 bases line up with TRBD1. The CDR3 has 15 residues. V was pared by 5 bases and J by 5 bases, with 8 bases of the junction left unmatched. The germline gives CDR1 MRHNA, CDR2 SNTAGT.

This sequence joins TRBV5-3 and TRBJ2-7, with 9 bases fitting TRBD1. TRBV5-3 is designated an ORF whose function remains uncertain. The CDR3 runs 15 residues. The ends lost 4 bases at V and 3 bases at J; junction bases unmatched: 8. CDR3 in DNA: TGTGCCAGAAGCAGGGGACAGGGACCCGACTACGAGCAGTACTTC. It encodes CARSRGQGPDYEQYF.

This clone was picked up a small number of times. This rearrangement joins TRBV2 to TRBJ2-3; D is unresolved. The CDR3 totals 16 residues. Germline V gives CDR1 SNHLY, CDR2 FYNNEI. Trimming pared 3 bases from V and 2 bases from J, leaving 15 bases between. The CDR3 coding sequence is TGTGCCAGCAGTGACTGGCTAGAAGGATCCACAGATACGCAGTATTTT. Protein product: CASSDWLEGSTDTQYF.

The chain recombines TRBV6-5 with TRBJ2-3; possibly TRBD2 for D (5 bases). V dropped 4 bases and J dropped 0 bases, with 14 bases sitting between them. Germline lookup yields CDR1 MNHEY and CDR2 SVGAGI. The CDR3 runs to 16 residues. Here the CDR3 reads CASSWGVGSSTDTQYF. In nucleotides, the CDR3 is TGTGCCAGCAGTTGGGGAGTGGGCAGTAGCACAGATACGCAGTATTTT.

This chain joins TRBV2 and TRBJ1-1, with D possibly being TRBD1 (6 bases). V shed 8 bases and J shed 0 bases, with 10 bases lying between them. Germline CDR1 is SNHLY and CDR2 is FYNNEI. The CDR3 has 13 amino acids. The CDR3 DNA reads TGTGCCAGCGGACAGAACATGAACACTGAAGCTTTCTTT. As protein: CASGQNMNTEAFF. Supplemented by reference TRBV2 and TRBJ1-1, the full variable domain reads EPEVTQTPSHQVTQMGQEVILRCVPISNHLYFYWYRQILGQKVEFLVSFYNNEISEKSEIFDDQFSVERPDGSNFTLKIRSTKLEDSAMYFCASGQNMNTEAFFGQGTRLTVV.